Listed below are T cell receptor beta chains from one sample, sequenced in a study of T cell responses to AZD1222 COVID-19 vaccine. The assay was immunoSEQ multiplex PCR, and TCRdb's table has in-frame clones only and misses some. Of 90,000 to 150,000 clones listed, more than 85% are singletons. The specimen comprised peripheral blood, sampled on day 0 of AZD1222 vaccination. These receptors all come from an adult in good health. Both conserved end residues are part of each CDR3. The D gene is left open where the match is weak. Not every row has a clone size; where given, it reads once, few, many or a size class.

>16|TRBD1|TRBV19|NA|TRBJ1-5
TGTGCCAGTAGTATAGATTCATACAGGGGAGATCAGCCCCAGCATTTT
CASSIDSYRGDQPQHF
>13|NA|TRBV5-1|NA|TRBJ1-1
TGCGCCAGCAGCTTGAAACAGAACACTGAAGCTTTCTTT
CASSLKQNTEAFF
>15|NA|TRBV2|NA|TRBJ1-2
TGTGCCAGCAGTGAAGCTTCCGGCAGGCTTGGTGGCTACACCTTC
CASSEASGRLGGYTF
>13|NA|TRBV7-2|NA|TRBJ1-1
TGTGCCAGCAGGGATACAGGGTACACTGAAGCTTTCTTT
CASRDTGYTEAFF
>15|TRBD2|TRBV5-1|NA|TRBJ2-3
TGCGCCAGCAGCCAGGGAGCGGGAGTCCAGGATACGCAGTATTTT
CASSQGAGVQDTQYF
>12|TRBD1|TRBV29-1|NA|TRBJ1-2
TGCAGCGCCGGGACAGATCCGGGTGGCTACACCTTC
CSAGTDPGGYTF
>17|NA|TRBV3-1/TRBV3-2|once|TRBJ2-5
TGTGCCAGCAGCCAAGCAGGGCCAGCGGGCCTTCAAGAGACCCAGTACTTC
CASSQAGPAGLQETQYF
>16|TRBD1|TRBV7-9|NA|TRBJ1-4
TGTGCCAGCAGCTTAGCGAAAAGGGGGCTTGGTGAAAAACTGTTTTTT
CASSLAKRGLGEKLFF
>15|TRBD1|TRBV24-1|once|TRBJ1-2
TGTGCCACCAGTGATTCCCAAGGGGGCATTTTTGGCTACACCTTC
CATSDSQGGIFGYTF
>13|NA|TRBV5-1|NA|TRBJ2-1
TGCGCCAGCAGCTTGGCCGCCAGCGGGCAGGGGTTCTTC
CASSLAASGQGFF
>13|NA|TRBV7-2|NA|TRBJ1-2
TGTGCCAGCAGCCCGGGGGCGGGGTATGGCTACACCTTC
CASSPGAGYGYTF
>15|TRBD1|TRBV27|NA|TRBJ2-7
TGTGCCAGCAGTCGTCCGGGACAGTCAACCTACGAGCAGTACTTC
CASSRPGQSTYEQYF
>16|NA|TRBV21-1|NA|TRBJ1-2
TGTGCCAGCAGCAAAACCCCCAGGGGGCCTAACTATGGCTACACCTTC
CASSKTPRGPNYGYTF
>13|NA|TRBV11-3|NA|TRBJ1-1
TGTGCCAGCAGCCAAGGGACGGCCACTGAAGCTTTCTTT
CASSQGTATEAFF
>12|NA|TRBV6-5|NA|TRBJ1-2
TGTGCCATCACCGGGACAAGCTATGGCTACACCTTC
CAITGTSYGYTF
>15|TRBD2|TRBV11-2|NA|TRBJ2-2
TGTGCCAGCAGGGGACTAGCGGGAGGCACCGGGGAGCTGTTTTTT
CASRGLAGGTGELFF
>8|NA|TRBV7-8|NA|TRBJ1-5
TGTGCCAGCAGCCGCCAGCATTTT
CASSRQHF
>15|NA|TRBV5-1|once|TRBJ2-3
TGCGCCAGCAGCTTGGAAGGGAAGGCGGCAGATACGCAGTATTTT
CASSLEGKAADTQYF
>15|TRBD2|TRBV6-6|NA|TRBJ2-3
TGTGCCACGGGGCTAGCGGGAGGGAGTTCAGATACGCAGTATTTT
CATGLAGGSSDTQYF
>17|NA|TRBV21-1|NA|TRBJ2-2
TGTGCCAGCAGCAAAAGTAGGCTAGCGGCGAACACCGGGGAGCTGTTTTTT
CASSKSRLAANTGELFF
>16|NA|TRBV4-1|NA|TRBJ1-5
TGCGCCAGCAGCCAAGACATGGGGCGGCGTAATCAGCCCCAGCATTTT
CASSQDMGRRNQPQHF
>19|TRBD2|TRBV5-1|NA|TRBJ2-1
TGCGCCAGCAGCTTGGTTGGGGCGGGGGATTTTAGCTCCTACAATGAGCAGTTCTTC
CASSLVGAGDFSSYNEQFF
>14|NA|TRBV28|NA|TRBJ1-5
TGTGCCAGCAGTTTAGGGCAGAGCAATCAGCCCCAGCATTTT
CASSLGQSNQPQHF
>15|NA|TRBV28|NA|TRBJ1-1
TGTGCCAGCAGCCGCCCCGTGGTTACGAACACTGAAGCTTTCTTT
CASSRPVVTNTEAFF
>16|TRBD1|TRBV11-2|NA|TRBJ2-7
TGTGCCAGCAGCCGGATCGGGACAGGGATAGCTTACGAGCAGTACTTC
CASSRIGTGIAYEQYF